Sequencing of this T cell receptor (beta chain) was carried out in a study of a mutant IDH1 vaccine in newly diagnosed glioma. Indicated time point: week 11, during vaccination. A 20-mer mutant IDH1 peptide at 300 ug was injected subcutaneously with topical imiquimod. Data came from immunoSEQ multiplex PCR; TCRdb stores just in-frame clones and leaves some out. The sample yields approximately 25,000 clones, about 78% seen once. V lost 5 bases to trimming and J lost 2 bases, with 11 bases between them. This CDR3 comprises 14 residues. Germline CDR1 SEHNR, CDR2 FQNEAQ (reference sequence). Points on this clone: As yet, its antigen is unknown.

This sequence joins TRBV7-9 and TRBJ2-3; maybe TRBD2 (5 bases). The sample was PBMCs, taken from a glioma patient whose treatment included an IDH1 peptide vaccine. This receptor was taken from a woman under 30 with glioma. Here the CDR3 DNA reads TGTGCCAGCAGCCGGGGATCCGCCACAGATACGCAGTATTTT. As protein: CASSRGSATDTQYF.